This TCR beta chain is from a study of blood T cell repertoires in COVID-19. Germline V gene data show CDR1 as ENHRY and CDR2 as SYGVKD. The CDR3 contains 16 residues. Trimming removed 2 bases from V and 1 base from J; junction bases left unmatched: 5. Source study methods: The assay estimated nucleated cells by amplifying reference gene primers. Clones were read by immunoSEQ multiplex PCR, and TCRdb kept only the in-frame ones, dropping some. The V and J calls and the clone size are those of that table, but D and trimming were determined from the DNA. The table has about 130,000 clones, around nine tenths seen once.

Sequenced material: peripheral blood. This TCR came from a woman older than 75 with acute or convalescent COVID-19. The chain links TRBV10-3 to TRBJ2-5, with 9 bases aligning to TRBD2. CDR3 DNA sequence: TGTGCCATCAGTGAGGGGGGTAGCGGGAGCCAAGAGACCCAGTACTTC. It yields the protein CAISEGGSGSQETQYF.